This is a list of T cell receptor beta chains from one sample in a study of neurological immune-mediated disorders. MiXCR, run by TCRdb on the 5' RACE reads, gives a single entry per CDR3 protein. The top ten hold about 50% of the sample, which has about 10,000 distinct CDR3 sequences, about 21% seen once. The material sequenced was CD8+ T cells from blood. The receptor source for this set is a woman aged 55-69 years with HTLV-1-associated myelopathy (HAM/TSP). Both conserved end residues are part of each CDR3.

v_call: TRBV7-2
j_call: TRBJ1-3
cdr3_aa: CASSSWSASGNTIYF

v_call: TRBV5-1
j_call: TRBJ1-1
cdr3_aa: CASSLKGVGTEAFF

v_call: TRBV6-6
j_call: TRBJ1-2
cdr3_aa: CASGGQGALTYGYTF

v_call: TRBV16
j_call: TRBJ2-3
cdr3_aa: CASSQSGTKSTDTQYF

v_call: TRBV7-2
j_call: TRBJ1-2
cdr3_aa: CASSFYICSARRQGRYGYTF

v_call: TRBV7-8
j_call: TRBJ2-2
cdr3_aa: CASSPGLAGGVEELFF

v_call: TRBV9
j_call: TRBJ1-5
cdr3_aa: CASSDGQGPYSNQPQHF

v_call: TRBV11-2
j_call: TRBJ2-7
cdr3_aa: CASNPQLGSPYEQYF

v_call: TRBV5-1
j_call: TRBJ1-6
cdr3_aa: CASSSTGHDIRSLHF

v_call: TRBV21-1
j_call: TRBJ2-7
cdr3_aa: CASSRQGSAYEQYF

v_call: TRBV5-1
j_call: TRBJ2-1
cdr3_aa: CASSTAGTANEQFF

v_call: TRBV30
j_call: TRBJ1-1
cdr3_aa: CAWSPQDYTEAFF

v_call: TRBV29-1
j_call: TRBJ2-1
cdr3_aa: CSVEDGVGTYNEQFF

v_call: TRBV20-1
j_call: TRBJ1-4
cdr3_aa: CSASEGALTNEKLFF

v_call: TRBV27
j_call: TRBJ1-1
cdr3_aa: CASSPTRNTEAFF

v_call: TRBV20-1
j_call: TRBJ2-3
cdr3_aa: CSARDQLAGETDTQYF

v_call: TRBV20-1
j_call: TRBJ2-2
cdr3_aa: CSAQGLANTGELFF

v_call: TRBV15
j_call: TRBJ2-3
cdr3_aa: CATSVGTATDTQYF

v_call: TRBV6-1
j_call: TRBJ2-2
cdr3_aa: CASSFRADPGELFF

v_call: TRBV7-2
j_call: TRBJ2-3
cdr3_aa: CASSPPGLDTQYF

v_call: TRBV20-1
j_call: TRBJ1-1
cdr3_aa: CSASTGGHTEAFF

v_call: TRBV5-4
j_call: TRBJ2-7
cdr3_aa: CASSLPGGTYEQYF

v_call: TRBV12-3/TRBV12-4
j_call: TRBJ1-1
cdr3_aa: CASSLRPRNTEAFF

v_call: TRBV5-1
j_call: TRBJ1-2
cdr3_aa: CASSLVGYGYTF

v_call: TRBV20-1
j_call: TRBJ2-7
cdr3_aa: CSATSIRQGDGSLPYEQYF

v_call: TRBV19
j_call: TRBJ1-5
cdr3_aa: CASSTTGGSNQPQHF

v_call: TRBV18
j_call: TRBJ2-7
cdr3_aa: CASSLQGYEQYF

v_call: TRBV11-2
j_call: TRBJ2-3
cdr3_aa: CASSGGPRTDTQYF

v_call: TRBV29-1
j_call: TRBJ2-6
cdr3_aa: CSVEDKAKTGLISGANVLTF

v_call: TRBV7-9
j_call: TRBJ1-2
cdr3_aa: CASSLAKKNGYTF

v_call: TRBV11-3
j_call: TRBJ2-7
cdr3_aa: CASSLDDMTYEQYF

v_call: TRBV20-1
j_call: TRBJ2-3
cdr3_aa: CSARDPIAGGWGTDTQYF

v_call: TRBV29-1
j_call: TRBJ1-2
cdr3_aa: CSVGDGSGYGYTF

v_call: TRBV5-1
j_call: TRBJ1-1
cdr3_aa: CASSLRQGNREAFF

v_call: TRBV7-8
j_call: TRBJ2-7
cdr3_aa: CASSSGQVHEQYF

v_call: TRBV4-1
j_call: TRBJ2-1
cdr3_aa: CASSQSYPTTYNEQFF

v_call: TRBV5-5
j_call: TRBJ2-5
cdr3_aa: CASSLKGESYQETQYF

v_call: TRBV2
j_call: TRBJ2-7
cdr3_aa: CASRELRGAYEQYF

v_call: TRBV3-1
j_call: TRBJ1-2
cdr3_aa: CASSEGMTSEDGYTF

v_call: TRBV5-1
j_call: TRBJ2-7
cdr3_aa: CASRDTSSYEQYF

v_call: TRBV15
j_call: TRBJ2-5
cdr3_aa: CATRKGLAGEETQYF

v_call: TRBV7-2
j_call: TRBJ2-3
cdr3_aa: CASSLNLNPDTQYF

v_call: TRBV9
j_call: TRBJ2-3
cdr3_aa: CASSVGGRSDTQYF

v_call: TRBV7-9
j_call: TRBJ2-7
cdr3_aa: CASTGGGAPYEQYF

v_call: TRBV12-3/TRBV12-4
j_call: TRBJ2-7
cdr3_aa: CASSVAGYEQYF

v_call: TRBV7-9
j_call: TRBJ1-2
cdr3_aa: CASSLPHYGYTF

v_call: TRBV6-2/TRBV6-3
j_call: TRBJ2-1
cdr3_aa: CASSSDREIYNEQFF

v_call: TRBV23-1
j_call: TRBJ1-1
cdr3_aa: CARGGSYWWGEAFF

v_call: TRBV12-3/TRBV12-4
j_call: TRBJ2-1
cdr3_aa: CASGPNNEQFF

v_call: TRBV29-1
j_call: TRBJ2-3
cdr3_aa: CSVEGQGTTDTQYF

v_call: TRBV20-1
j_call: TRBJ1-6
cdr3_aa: CSASGGVGGNSPLHF

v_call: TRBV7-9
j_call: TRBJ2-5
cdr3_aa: CASSLGAYGETQYF

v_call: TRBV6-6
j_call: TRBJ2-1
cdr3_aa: CASSYLGTLGADEQFF

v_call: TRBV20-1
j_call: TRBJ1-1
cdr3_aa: CSATSGGDEAFF

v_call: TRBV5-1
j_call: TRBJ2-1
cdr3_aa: CASSLEQGAANEQFF

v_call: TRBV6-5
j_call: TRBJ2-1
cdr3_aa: CASSYSKHGGAANEQFF

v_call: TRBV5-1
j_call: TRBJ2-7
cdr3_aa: CASSSGDRVHEQYF

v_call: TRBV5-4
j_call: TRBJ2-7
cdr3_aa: CASSPQPEIYEQYF

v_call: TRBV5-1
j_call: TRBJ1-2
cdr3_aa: CASSFAGVASNYGYTF

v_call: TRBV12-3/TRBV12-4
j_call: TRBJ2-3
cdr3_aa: CASSPGLGRDTQYF